The source of this T cell receptor (beta chain) is a study of long-term antiretroviral therapy in people with HIV. The run of the v3.0 immunoSEQ assay was at survey level. TCRdb's copy holds only in-frame clones and misses some; the assay was immunoSEQ multiplex PCR. Altogether around 24,000 clones are present, approximately 73% being singletons, with the ten largest covering more than 4%. The sequenced sample was unsorted PBMCs, obtained 0.5 years after starting antiretroviral therapy. The clonotype comes from a woman aged 40 to 50 with HIV.

CDR3 nucleotide sequence: TGTGCCAGCAGCTTGGGCTATGGGACGGATGGCTACACCTTC. Protein product: CASSLGYGTDGYTF. The gene calls are TRBV5-4 and TRBJ1-2; a possible D gene is TRBD1 (5 bases). The CDR3 is made up of 14 amino acids. Germline loops: CDR1 SGHNT, CDR2 YYREEE (reference sequence). The ends were cut back, 0 bases at V and 6 bases at J, with 12 bases in the middle. The full variable domain, rest sourced from reference TRBV5-4 and TRBJ1-2, is ETGVTQSPTHLIKTRGQQVTLRCSSQSGHNTVSWYQQALGQGPQFIFQYYREEENGRGNFPPRFSGLQFPNYSSELNVNALELDDSALYLCASSLGYGTDGYTFGSGTRLTVV.